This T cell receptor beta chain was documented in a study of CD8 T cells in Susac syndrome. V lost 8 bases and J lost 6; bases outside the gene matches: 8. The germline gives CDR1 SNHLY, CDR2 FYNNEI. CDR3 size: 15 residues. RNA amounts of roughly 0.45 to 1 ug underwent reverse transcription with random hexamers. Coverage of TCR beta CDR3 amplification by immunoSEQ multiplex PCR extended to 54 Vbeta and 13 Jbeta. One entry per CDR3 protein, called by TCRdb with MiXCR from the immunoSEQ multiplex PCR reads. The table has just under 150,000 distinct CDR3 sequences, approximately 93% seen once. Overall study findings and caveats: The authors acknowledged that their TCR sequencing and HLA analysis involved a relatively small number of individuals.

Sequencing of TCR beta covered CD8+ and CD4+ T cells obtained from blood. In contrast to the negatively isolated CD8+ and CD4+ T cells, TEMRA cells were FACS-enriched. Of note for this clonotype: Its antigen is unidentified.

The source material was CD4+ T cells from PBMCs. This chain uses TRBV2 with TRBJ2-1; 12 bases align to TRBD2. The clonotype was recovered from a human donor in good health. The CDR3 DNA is TGTGCCAGCCGATCAGGGACTAGCGGGCTCAATGAGCAGTTCTTC. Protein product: CASRSGTSGLNEQFF. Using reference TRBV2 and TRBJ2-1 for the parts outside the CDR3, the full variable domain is EPEVTQTPSHQVTQMGQEVILRCVPISNHLYFYWYRQILGQKVEFLVSFYNNEISEKSEIFDDQFSVERPDGSNFTLKIRSTKLEDSAMYFCASRSGTSGLNEQFFGPGTRLTVL.